The present T cell receptor beta chain was sequenced within a study of cytomegalovirus exposure and HLA in healthy donors (dated by TCRdb to about 2017). With regard to the full study: According to an earlier analysis of a few hundred of the donors, about 179 million T cells yielded over 100 million unique TCR beta sequences and less than 300 Gb of sequence data. Rather than drawing on any new phenotypic data, the later analysis identified candidate immune exposures from TCR beta sequences and the way those sequences occurred across donors. In addition to the first cohort of about 650 subjects, a separate validation cohort of about 120 different subjects was used. Of the roughly 400 genotyped donors, 70% to 90% were placed in the genetic ancestry cluster associated with self-reported Caucasian donors. Typing coverage differed by locus: A, B, C, DRB1 and DQB1 were typed in roughly 620-630 donors, DQA1 in about 550, DPA1 in approximately 600, and DPB1 in just under 490. The study combined high-throughput TCR immunosequencing, statistical association of individual TCRs with disease status, and machine learning to predict cytomegalovirus infection status. Genome-wide SNP genotypes for about three fifths of the roughly 670 donors were used in a later genetic analysis, which treated that subset as a discovery cohort. All discovery cohort repertoires had been generated using a single sequencing platform. In an earlier analysis of 500 to 650 of the donors, high-throughput TCR beta sequencing was used to judge whether each TCR beta V gene segment behaved as functional or pseudogenic. Both class I and class II loci were covered by HLA typing, at four-digit resolution. An early release covering 550 to 700 HLA-typed donors comprised approximately 290 gigabases of sequencing data and 85 million or so unique TCR sequences. The aim of the study was to test whether cataloging public T cell receptors could identify signatures of past pathogen exposure. A later analysis re-analyzed previously published TCR beta repertoires from 600 to 850 donors and added high-resolution HLA genotyping to study TCR occurrence patterns. Among roughly 400 genotyped donors of the cohort, an average of around 250,000 unique TCR beta nucleotide sequences was sequenced per donor, of which 15% to 20% were non-productive. The study profiled the T cell repertoires of hundreds of subjects by immunosequencing and related them to cytomegalovirus serostatus. Alongside the repertoire data, information on donor age, sex, ethnicity and CMV serostatus was compiled. Four to six DR-DQ haplotypes were handled as single units for association and clustering, since linkage in the cohort was strong. Broad study findings and their caveats: A further reported finding was that TCR beta sequences accurately predicted the HLA-A and HLA-B alleles for most subjects in the first cohort. A later genetic analysis reported fewer N-insertions in productive TCRs among donors in an Asian-associated ancestry cluster than the roughly 640-donor mean. In both the original and validation cohorts, the classifier was reported to diagnose cytomegalovirus status with high specificity and sensitivity. Because the 87-base-pair reads could not distinguish some IMGT-functional V segments, including TRBV6-2 and TRBV6-3, those segments were excluded. Because HLA typing was missing for some donors at each locus, association tests included only the typed subset. In a later analysis, some 18,000 TCR beta sequences were associated with specific HLA alleles at a false discovery rate of 0.05. An association between a missense DCLRE1C variant and V-gene and J-gene trimming of TCR beta chains was found in a later genetic analysis and replicated in an independent cohort. A few of the identified cytomegalovirus-associated TCR beta chains were confirmed in vitro to be specific for cytomegalovirus antigens. Because counts were too low, more than 15 rarely observed V segments, including chromosome 9 orphons, were excluded from the earlier analysis of around 590 of the donors. In a later analysis, most CMV-associated TCR beta chains were found to appear HLA-restricted, with HLA associations seemingly driven largely by CMV exposure. For the cohort, immune exposure information was limited to CMV serostatus. Linkage disequilibrium might explain the correlated functional status among segregating V segments, but an unknown experimental factor could not be ruled out. The study listed approximately 150 TCR beta chains as associated with cytomegalovirus. Sequencing depth was assumed to be roughly uniform across donors in the presence/absence analyses, though that assumption may not hold. According to a later analysis, TCR association rates differed among HLA loci, with DRB1 alleles showing the most associated TCRs and HLA-C alleles showing the fewest. Strong co-occurrence of HLA alleles, especially DR and DQ, made assigning TCR associations to individual alleles difficult. A cluster of highly shared sequence variants was judged likely to be a technical artifact of the sequencing pipeline. While some public TCRs were present in many individuals, most TCR sequences turned up only very rarely across donors. In a later analysis, several top co-occurrence clusters were reported to appear linked to parvovirus B19, influenza, CMV and Epstein-Barr virus. An earlier analysis of approximately 570 of the donors showed that most TCR beta V segments appeared in productive rearrangements either about 87% or about 30% of the time, which broadly matched IMGT annotations. A later analysis found that HLA-associated TCR beta chains were more clonally expanded and had lower generation probabilities than equally common non-associated chains. This cohort had only TCR beta chains sequenced, and the lack of alpha or paired-chain data limited which features could be detected. The authors suggested that the approach could potentially be generalized to other disease states and immunological phenotypes.

The method behind the library was the immunoSEQ multiplex PCR assay. For the multiplex PCR, a mixture combining 60 forward primers for TCR Vbeta segments and 13 reverse primers for TCR Jbeta segments was used. A multiplex PCR assay on genomic DNA amplified the CDR3 region of rearranged TCR beta genes. On the Illumina HiSeq System, the amplified TCR beta libraries were sequenced as 87-base-pair reads. The source study handled its data this way. Across the 640 or so repertoires, a later analysis counted 60 million to 90 million unique TCR beta chains, around 10 million of which were shared by at least two donors. To remove PCR and sequencing errors, raw reads were error-corrected and collapsed into unique sequences using a nearest-neighbor algorithm that merged closely related sequences. Alignment of CDR3 sequences to IMGT reference sequences was used to assign V, D and J gene segments. For a sequence to be retained, at least a six-nucleotide match to both a V gene segment and a J gene segment was required. A rearrangement was called productive if the CDR3 had no stop codons and remained in frame with V and J, and every other rearrangement was called non-productive. Following IMGT convention, CDR3 was defined as the stretch from the second conserved V-encoded cysteine up to the conserved J-encoded phenylalanine. In an earlier analysis of roughly 580 of the donors, sequences lacking an unambiguous match to a single V gene segment were excluded. In an earlier analysis of about 590 of the donors, a V segment was called functional when productive rearrangements were above 56.7%, and segregating when the standard deviation between donors exceeded 5%. To diagnose cytomegalovirus status from the catalog of TCR beta chain sequences, a statistical classification framework was built. In a later analysis, V and J genes were assigned by comparing TCR nucleotide sequences against IMGT/GENE-DB human TR gene sequences. The TCRdist pipeline was used in a later analysis to assign CDR3 sequences and most-parsimonious VDJ recombination scenarios. In a later analysis, each TCR beta chain was defined by its CDR3 amino acid sequence together with its V-gene family, and reads lacking a unique V-gene family were excluded. To address suspected cross-contamination and a sequencing artifact, a later analysis removed 550 to 750 highly shared, low-generation-probability nucleotide sequences. For each public chain, a later analysis derived a clonal expansion index from normalized ranks of inferred template counts within each repertoire. In a later analysis, generation probabilities were computed with a VDJ recombination model fitted to out-of-frame rearrangements, and the resulting probabilities were checked against IGoR. In a later analysis, hypergeometric tests were used to score TCR-TCR, TCR-HLA and TCR-CMV co-occurrence, with a repertoire-size bias correction applied to TCR pairs. False discovery rates were estimated in a later analysis by permuting HLA or CMV assignments 20 times. In a later analysis, co-occurring TCRs were grouped using DBSCAN, and TCRdist sequence similarity was added for clustering within HLA-allele-positive subsets. Repertoires with fewer than 30,000 or more than 120,000 public chains, plus five repertoires with anomalous nucleotide sharing, were excluded from co-occurrence clustering. Here the immuneACCESS table is served through TCRdb, limited to in-frame sequences with V and J called. Missing clones are a known gap in these copies; in checked studies unresolved V genes cover under half, and the rest lacks a known reason. Clone size and the V and J calls come from that table; the DNA yielded D and trimming. The sample contains roughly 120,000 clones, 6.5% to 9.5% of them found a single time. Around 5.5% of the sample is held by the ten biggest clonotypes.

CDR1 SEHNR and CDR2 FQNEAQ were looked up in the germline V gene (reference sequence). From the cysteine up to the phenylalanine, the CDR3 has a length of 15 residues. Of all the DNA, just the CDR3 is kept, 45 bases in frame from base 1. This clone was seen a handful of times. It has no known antigen specificity. The junction departs from germline at one end; a sequencing error may be responsible. The cohort comprised 666 healthy bone marrow donors. At the time of sampling, every cohort member was nominally healthy, though immune exposures that went unrecorded were likely present. The donor tested CMV seronegative, placing the donor among the 350 to 400 seronegative members of the cohort. Each donor provided a peripheral blood sample, and peripheral blood mononuclear cells were used for TCR beta sequencing. Genomic DNA extraction from the blood cell samples was performed with the Qiagen DNeasy Blood Extraction Kit.

The receptor's source is a man aged 35 to 55 in good health and CMV-seronegative. Sequencing used PBMCs. The V and J segments used are TRBV7-9 and TRBJ2-7, and the D gene may be TRBD1, 6 bases matching. This receptor carries the CDR3 CTSSSRTAPSYEQYF. The bases are TGTACCAGCAGCTCCCGGACAGCCCCCTCCTACGAGCAGTACTTC.